A single sample is the source of the 3 T cell receptor beta chains below, sequenced in a study of T cell repertoires in cytomegalovirus infection. Their antigens are not known. TCRdb used MiXCR to reprocess the reads, holding one entry per CDR3 protein. This table holds around 49,000 distinct CDR3 sequences, 20% to 25% found once. The sample in question was CD8+ T cells from cultured PBMCs, obtained from culture after CMV antigen stimulation. The receptors derive from a human donor in good health (CMV status not recorded). Some clones in this sample may be carry-over from other donors' samples.

This clonotype was counted between two and nine times. The chain combines TRBV11-2 with TRBJ2-5; D is perhaps TRBD2 (5 bases). The V gene lost 2 bases and the J gene lost 4 bases, with 14 bases spanning the gap. The CDR3 has 15 amino acids. Per germline, CDR1 SGHAT and CDR2 FQNNGV. The CDR3: CASSLKPSGGETQYF. The CDR3 nucleotides read TGTGCCAGCAGCTTAAAACCCAGCGGAGGAGAGACCCAGTACTTC. The variable domain in full, completed from reference TRBV11-2 and TRBJ2-5, reads EAGVAQSPRYKIIEKRQSVAFWCNPISGHATLYWYQQILGQGPKLLIQFQNNGVVDDSQLPKDRFSAERLKGVDSTLKIQPAKLEDSAVYLCASSLKPSGGETQYFGPGTRLLVL.

This clonotype was found a few times. The chain combines TRBV11-2 with TRBJ1-2, with 8 bases lining up with TRBD1. CDR1 and CDR2 (germline): SGHAT, FQNNGV. V trimming: 7 bases; J trimming: 3 bases; junction bases outside the gene matches: 4. The CDR3 runs 13 residues. CDR3 amino acids: CASTGGAYYGYTF. The CDR3 DNA reads TGTGCCAGCACAGGGGGCGCGTACTATGGCTACACCTTC.

The V call is TRBV6-5, the J call TRBJ2-7, with TRBD2 identical over 9 bases. The germline V gene encodes CDR1 MNHEY and CDR2 SVGAGI. The CDR3 is made up of 15 amino acids. With 5 bases clipped from V and 4 bases from J, the junction kept 9 bases outside the gene matches. The CDR3 loop reads CASSAPGLAKYEQYF. The CDR3 DNA follows: TGTGCCAGCAGTGCACCCGGACTAGCGAAATACGAGCAGTACTTC.